This T cell receptor (beta chain) was recovered during a study of blood T cell repertoires in COVID-19. Study details: Acute and convalescent COVID-19 specimens originated in the United States, Italy and Spain. The cDNA or gDNA used as material had been derived from T cells, B-cell-depleted T cells, or PBMCs.

The length of the CDR3 is 15 residues. V was clipped by 1 base and J by 3 bases, with 10 bases between them. From germline, CDR1 is SEHNR and CDR2 FQNEAQ (reference sequence). Per the original data handling: For nucleated cells, counts were estimated from reference gene primer amplification. Sequencing used immunoSEQ multiplex PCR; TCRdb keeps in-frame clones, though not all of them. That table is the source of V, J and clone size, and D and trimming were worked out from the DNA. Among about 97,000 clones listed, roughly 87% were seen once. Seattle participants joined during active infection and were tracked over time.

This receptor was taken from a woman between 50 and 59 years old with COVID-19, enrolled during active disease. Sequencing used peripheral blood. The chain carries TRBV7-9 and TRBJ1-5, with D possibly being TRBD1 (6 bases). The CDR3 here is CASSLGAGANQPQHF. CDR3 in DNA: TGTGCCAGCAGCTTAGGGGCAGGGGCCAATCAGCCCCAGCATTTT.